This TCR beta chain emerged from a study of cytomegalovirus exposure and HLA in healthy donors. Notes on the study in general: Reports credit the classifier with highly specific, highly sensitive diagnosis of cytomegalovirus status. The tendency of first-cohort TCR clusters to co-occur in the 110 or so validation repertoires emerged from a later analysis. Cytomegalovirus-associated TCR beta chains were listed, numbering more than 150.

Sequencing used immunoSEQ multiplex PCR; TCRdb keeps in-frame clones, though not all of them. The data hold 220,000 or so clones, with about 93% observed a single time. The CDR3 has 11 amino acids. The ends were cut back, 0 bases at V and 10 bases at J, with 7 bases in the middle. Germline-derived CDR1 and CDR2 are SGHRS and YFSETQ. This clone has only a few counts. No antigen is known for it. The chain is built from TRBV5-1 and TRBJ1-2; D is unresolved. The sequence derives from a woman under 30 in good health and CMV-seronegative. Sequenced input: PBMCs. The CDR3 protein is CASSLDGDYTF. CDR3 sequence (DNA): TGCGCCAGCAGCTTGGACGGAGACTACACCTTC.